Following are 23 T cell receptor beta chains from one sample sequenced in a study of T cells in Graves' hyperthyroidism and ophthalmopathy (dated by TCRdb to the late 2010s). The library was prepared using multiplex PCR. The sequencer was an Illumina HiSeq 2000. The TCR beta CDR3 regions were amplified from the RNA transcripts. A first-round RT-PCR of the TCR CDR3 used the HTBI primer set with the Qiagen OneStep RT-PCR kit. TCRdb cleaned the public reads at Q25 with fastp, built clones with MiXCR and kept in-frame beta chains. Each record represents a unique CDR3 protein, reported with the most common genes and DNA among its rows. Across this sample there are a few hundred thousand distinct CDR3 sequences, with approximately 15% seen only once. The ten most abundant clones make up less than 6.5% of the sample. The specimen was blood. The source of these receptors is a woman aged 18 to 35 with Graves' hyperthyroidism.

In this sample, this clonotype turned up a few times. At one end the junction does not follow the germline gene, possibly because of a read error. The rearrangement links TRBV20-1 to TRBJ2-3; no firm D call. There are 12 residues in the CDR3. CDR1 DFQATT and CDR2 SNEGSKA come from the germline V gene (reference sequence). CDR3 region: CGALPSTDTQYF. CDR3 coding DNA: TGCGGTGCATTACCTAGCACAGATACGCAGTATTTT.

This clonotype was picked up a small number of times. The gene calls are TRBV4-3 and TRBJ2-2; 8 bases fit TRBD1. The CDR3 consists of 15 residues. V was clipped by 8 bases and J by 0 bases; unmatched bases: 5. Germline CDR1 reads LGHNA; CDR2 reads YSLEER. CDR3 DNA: TGCGCCAGCGGACAGGGTCGAGCGAACACCGGGGAGCTGTTTTTT. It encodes CASGQGRANTGELFF.

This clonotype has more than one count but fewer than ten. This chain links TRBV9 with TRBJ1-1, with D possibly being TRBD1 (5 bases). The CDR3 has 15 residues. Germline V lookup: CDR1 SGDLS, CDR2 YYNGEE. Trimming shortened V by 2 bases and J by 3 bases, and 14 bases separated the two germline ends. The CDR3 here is CASSVNPQGYTEAFF. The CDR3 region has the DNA TGTGCCAGCAGCGTGAACCCTCAGGGTTACACTGAAGCTTTCTTT.

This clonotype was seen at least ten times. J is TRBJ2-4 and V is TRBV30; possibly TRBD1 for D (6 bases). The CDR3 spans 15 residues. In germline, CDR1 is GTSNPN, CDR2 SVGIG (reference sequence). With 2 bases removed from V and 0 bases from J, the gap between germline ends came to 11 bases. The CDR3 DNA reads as TGTGCCTGGAGTCGGCAGGGGCTAGCCAAAAACATTCAGTACTTC. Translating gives CAWSRQGLAKNIQYF.

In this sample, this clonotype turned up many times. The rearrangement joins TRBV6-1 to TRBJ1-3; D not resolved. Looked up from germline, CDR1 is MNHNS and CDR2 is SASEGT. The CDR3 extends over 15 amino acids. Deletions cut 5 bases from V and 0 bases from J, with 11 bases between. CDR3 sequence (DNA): TGTGCCAGCAGTCAACAGATATTCTCTGGAAACACCATATATTTT. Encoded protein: CASSQQIFSGNTIYF.

CDR3 loop: CASSQDSGTGGVEQFF. For the CDR3, the DNA is TGCGCCAGCAGCCAAGATTCCGGGACAGGGGGCGTTGAGCAGTTCTTC. The chain carries TRBV4-3 and TRBJ2-1; TRBD1 matches 12 bases. The length of the CDR3 is 16 residues. Germline lookup yields CDR1 LGHNA and CDR2 YSLEER. Germline trimming cut 0 bases from V and 9 bases from J; bases unmatched to any gene: 6.

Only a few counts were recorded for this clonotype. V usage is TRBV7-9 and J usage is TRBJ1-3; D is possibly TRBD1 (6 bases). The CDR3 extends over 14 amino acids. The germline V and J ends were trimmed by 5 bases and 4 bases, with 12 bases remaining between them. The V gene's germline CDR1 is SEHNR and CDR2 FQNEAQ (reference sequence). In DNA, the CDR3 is TGTGCCAGCAGCCCAGGGACATTCGGAAACACCATATATTTT. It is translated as CASSPGTFGNTIYF.

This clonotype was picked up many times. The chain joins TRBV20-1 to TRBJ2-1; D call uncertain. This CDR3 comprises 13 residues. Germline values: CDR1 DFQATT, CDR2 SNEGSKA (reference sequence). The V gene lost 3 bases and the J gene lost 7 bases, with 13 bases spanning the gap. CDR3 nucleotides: TGCAGTGCTAGTTGGGGATCTGGGAATGAGCAGTTCTTC. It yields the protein CSASWGSGNEQFF.

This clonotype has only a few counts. DNA of the CDR3: TGTGCCACCAGTGGAGAAGGAGGGGCTACGCAGTATTTT. Amino acids: CATSGEGGATQYF. This rearrangement joins TRBV24-1 to TRBJ2-3, with D perhaps TRBD2 (6 bases). The CDR3 totals 13 residues. Trimming took off 5 bases at V and 8 bases at J, with 13 bases between the two ends. Per germline, CDR1 KGHDR and CDR2 SFDVKD.

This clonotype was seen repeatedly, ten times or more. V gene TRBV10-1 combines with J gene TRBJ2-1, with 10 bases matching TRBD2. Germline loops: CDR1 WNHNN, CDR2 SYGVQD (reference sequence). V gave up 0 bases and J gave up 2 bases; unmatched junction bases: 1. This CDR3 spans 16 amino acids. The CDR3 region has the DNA TGCGCCAGCAGTGAGTCACTAGCGGGGACCTACAATGAGCAGTTCTTC. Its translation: CASSESLAGTYNEQFF.

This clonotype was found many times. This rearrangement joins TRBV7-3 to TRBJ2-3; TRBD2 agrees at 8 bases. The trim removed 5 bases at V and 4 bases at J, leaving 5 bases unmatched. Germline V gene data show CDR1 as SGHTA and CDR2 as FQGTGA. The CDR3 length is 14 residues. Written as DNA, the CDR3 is TGTGCCAGCAGCAAGAGCGGGAGTGCAGATACGCAGTATTTT. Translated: CASSKSGSADTQYF.

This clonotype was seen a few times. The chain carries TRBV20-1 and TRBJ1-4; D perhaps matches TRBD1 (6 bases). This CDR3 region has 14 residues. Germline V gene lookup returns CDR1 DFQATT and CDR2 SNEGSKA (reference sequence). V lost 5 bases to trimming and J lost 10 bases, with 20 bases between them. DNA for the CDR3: TGCAGTGCTCCCCGCCCAGGGGCCTCGGGAAAACTGTTTTTT. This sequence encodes CSAPRPGASGKLFF.

This chain's CDR3 is CASSLGLAGGPWGEQFF. In DNA form, the CDR3 reads TGTGCCAGCAGCCTGGGACTAGCGGGAGGGCCTTGGGGGGAGCAGTTCTTC. The chain links TRBV28 to TRBJ2-1, with 16 nucleotides matching TRBD2. The germline gives CDR1 MDHEN, CDR2 SYDVKM. The CDR3 sequence is 17 residues long. V lost 6 bases, J lost 10 bases, and 12 bases stayed unmatched.

Here the CDR3 reads CASSEALPGTGAYEQYF. The CDR3 DNA reads as TGTGCCAGCAGTGAAGCCCTCCCCGGGACAGGGGCCTACGAGCAGTACTTC. The chain recombines TRBV6-1 with TRBJ2-7, with TRBD1 matching over 10 bases. Germline CDR1 and CDR2: MNHNS and SASEGT. The CDR3 is 17 residues long. Germline trimming cut 0 bases from V and 2 bases from J; bases unmatched to any gene: 7.

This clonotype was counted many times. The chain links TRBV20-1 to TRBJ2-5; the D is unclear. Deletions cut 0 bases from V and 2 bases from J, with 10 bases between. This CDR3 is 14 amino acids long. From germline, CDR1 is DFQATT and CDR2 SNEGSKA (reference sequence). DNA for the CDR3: TGCAGTGCTAGAGACAGGACCTATCAAGAGACCCAGTACTTC. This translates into CSARDRTYQETQYF.

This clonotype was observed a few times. As DNA, the CDR3 is TGTGCCAGCAGCGTAGCCCAGCGGGAGACTGAGCAGTTCTTC. Its translation: CASSVAQRETEQFF. This chain joins TRBV9 and TRBJ2-1; 8 bases match TRBD2. The V and J ends lost 0 bases and 9 bases, in that order; junction bases with no gene match: 5. This CDR3 spans 14 amino acids. Germline V lookup: CDR1 SGDLS, CDR2 YYNGEE.

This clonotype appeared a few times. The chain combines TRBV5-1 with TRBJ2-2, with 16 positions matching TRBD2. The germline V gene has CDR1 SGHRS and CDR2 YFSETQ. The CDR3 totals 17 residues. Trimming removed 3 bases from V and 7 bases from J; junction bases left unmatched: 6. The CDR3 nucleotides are TGCGCCAGCAGCTCCGGGACTAGCGGGAGGGCCGTCGGGGAGCTGTTTTTT. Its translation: CASSSGTSGRAVGELFF.

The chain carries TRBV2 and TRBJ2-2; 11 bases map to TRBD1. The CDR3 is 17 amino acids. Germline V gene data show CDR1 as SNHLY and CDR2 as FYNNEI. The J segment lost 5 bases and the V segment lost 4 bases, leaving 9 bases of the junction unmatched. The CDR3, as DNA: TGTGCCAGCAGTGTTGACGGGACAGGGGGTCGTACCGGGGAGCTGTTTTTT. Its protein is CASSVDGTGGRTGELFF.

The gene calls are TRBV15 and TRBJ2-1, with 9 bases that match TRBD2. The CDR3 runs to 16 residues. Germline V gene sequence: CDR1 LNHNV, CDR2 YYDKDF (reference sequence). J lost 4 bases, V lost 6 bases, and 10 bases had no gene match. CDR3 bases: TGTGCCACCAGAGGCCCGCCAAGCGGGGGGTACAATGAGCAGTTCTTC. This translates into CATRGPPSGGYNEQFF.

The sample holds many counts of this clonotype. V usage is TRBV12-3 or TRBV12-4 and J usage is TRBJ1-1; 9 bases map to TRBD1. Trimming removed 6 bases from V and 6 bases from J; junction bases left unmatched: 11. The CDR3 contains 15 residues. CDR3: CASSPEGTGRAEAFF. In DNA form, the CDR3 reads TGTGCCAGCAGCCCCGAAGGGACAGGGAGGGCTGAAGCTTTCTTT.

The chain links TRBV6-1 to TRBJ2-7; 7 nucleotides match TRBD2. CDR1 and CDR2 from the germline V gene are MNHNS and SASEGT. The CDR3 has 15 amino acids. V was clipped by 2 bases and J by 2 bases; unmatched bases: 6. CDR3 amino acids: CASSEFLAGAYEQYF. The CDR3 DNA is TGTGCCAGCAGTGAATTCCTGGCGGGAGCCTACGAGCAGTACTTC.

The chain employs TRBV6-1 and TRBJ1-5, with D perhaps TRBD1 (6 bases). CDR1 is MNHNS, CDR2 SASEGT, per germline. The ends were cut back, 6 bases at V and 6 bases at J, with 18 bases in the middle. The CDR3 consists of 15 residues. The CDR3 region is CASSAEMGGSQPQHF. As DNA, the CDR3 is TGTGCCAGCAGCGCAGAGATGGGGGGCTCTCAGCCCCAGCATTTT.

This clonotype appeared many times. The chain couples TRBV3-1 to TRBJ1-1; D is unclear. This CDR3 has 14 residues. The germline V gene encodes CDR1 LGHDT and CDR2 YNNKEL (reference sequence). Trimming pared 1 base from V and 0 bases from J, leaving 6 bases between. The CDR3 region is CASSQGGLNTEAFF. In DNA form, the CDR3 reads TGTGCCAGCAGCCAAGGAGGGTTGAACACTGAAGCTTTCTTT.